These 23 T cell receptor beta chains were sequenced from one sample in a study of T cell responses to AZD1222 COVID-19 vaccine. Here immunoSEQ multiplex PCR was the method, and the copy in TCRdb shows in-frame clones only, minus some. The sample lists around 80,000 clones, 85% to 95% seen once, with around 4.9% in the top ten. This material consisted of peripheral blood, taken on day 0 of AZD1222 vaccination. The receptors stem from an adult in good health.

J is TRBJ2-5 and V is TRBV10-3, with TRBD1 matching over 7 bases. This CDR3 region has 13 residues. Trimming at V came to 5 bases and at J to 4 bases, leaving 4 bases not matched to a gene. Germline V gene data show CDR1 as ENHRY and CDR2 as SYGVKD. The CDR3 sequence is CAISTGEGETQYF. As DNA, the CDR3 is TGTGCCATCAGTACAGGGGAAGGAGAGACCCAGTACTTC.

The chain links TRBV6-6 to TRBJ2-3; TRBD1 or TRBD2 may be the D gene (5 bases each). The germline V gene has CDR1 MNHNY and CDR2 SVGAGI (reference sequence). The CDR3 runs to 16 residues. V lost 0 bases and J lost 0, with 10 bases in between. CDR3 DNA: TGTGCCAGCAGTTACTCTTACGGGGCTAGCACAGATACGCAGTATTTT. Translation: CASSYSYGASTDTQYF.

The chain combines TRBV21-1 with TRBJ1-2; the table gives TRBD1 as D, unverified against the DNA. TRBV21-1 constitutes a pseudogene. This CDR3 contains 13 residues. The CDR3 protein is CASSKGPSYGYTF. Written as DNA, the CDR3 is TGTGCCAGCAGCAAAGGTCCATCCTATGGCTACACCTTC.

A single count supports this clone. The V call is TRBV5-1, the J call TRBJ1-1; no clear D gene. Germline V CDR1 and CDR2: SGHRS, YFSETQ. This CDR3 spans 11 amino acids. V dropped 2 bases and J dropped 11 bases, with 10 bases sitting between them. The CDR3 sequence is CASSFGETAFF. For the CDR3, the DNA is TGCGCCAGCAGCTTCGGGGAGACGGCTTTCTTT.

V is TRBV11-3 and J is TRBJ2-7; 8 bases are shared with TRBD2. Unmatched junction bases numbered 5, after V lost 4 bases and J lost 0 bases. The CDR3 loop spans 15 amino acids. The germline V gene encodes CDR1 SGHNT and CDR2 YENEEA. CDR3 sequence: CASSSGGDYSYEQYF. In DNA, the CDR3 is TGTGCCAGCAGCTCGGGGGGGGACTACTCCTACGAGCAGTACTTC.

The CDR3 region is CASSLLGTGKLFF. In DNA form, the CDR3 reads TGTGCCAGCAGCTTGTTAGGGACAGGGAAACTGTTTTTT. The V and J genes are TRBV7-2 and TRBJ1-4; 9 bases are shared with TRBD1. The CDR3 length is 13 residues. Germline V gene sequence: CDR1 SGHTA, CDR2 FQGNSA. The V segment lost 3 bases and the J segment 11 bases; nucleotides outside the gene matches: 4.

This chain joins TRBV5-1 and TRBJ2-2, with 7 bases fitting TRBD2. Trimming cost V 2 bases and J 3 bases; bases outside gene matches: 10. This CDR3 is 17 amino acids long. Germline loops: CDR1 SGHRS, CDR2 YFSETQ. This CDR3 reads CASSLFPAGIHTGELFF. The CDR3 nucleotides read TGCGCCAGCAGCTTATTCCCAGCGGGGATCCACACCGGGGAGCTGTTTTTT.

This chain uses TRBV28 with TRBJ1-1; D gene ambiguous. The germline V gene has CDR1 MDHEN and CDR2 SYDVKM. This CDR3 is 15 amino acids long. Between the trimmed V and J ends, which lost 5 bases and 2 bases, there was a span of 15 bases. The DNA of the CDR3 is TGTGCCAGCAGTCTCCCACTAACGGGCAACACTGAAGCTTTCTTT. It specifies CASSLPLTGNTEAFF.

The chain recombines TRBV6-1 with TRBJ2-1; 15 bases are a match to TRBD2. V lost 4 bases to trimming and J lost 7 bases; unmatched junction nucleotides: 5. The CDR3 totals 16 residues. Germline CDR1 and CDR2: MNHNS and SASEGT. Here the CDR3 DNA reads TGTGCCAGCAGTGCGTGGACTAGCGGGGGGGCGAATGAGCAGTTCTTC. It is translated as CASSAWTSGGANEQFF.

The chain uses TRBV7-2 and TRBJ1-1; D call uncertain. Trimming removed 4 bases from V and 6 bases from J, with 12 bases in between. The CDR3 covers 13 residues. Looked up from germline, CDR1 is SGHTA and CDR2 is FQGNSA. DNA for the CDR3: TGTGCCAGCAGCTCTGGACCGAGGTCTGAAGCTTTCTTT. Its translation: CASSSGPRSEAFF.

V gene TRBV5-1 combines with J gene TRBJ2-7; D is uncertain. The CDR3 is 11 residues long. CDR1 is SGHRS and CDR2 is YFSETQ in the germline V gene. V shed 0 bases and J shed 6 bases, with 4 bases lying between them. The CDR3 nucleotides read TGCGCCAGCAGCTTGGTATCCGAGCAGTACTTC. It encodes CASSLVSEQYF. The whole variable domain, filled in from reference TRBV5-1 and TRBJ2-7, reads KAGVTQTPRYLIKTRGQQVTLSCSPISGHRSVSWYQQTPGQGLQFLFEYFSETQRNKGNFPGRFSGRQFSNSRSEMNVSTLELGDSALYLCASSLVSEQYFGPGTRLTVT.

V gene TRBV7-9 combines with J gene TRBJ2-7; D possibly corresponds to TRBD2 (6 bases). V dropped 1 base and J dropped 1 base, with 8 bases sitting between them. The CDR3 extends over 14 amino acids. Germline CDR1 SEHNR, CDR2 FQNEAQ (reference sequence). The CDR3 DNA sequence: TGTGCCAGCAGCTTAGTTCGGGAGTCCTACGAGCAGTACTTC. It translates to CASSLVRESYEQYF.

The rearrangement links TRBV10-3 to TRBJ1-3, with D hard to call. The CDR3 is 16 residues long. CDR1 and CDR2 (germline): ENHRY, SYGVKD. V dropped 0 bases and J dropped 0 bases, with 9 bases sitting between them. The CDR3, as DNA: TGTGCCATCAGTGAGTCGAGGGCGAGCTCTGGAAACACCATATATTTT. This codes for CAISESRASSGNTIYF.

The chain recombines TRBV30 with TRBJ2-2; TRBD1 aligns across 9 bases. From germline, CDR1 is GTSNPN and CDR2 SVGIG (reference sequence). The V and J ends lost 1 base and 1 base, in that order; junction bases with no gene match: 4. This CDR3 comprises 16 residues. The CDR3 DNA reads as TGTGCCTGGAGTGACCCGGGACAGGGGAACACCGGGGAGCTGTTTTTT. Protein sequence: CAWSDPGQGNTGELFF.

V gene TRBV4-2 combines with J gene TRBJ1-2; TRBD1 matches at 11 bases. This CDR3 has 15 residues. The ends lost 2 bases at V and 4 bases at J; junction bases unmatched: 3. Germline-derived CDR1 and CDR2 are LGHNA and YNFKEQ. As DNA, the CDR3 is TGTGCCAGCAGCCAAACCGGGACAGGGGGCTATGGCTACACCTTC. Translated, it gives CASSQTGTGGYGYTF.

CDR3 in amino acids: CATSDPGLASEQYF. The CDR3 DNA reads TGTGCCACCAGTGACCCGGGACTAGCTAGCGAGCAGTACTTC. The rearrangement uses TRBV24-1 and TRBJ2-7; 9 bases are shared with TRBD2. The junction had 6 bases not matched to a gene; V was cut back by 4 bases and J by 6 bases. CDR1 KGHDR and CDR2 SFDVKD come from the germline V gene. The CDR3 extends over 14 amino acids.

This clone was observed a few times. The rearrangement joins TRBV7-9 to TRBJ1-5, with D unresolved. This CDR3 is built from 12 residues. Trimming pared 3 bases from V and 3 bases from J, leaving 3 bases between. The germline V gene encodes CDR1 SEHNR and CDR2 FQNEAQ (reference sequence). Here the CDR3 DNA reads TGTGCCAGCAGCTTTACCAATCAGCCCCAGCATTTT. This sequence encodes CASSFTNQPQHF.

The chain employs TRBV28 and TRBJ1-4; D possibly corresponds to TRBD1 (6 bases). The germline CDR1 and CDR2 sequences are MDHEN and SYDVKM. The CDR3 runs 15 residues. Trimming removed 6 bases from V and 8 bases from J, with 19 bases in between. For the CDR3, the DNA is TGTGCCAGCAGCCCAGCGGGGGGCGGGGAGGAAAAACTGTTTTTT. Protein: CASSPAGGGEEKLFF.

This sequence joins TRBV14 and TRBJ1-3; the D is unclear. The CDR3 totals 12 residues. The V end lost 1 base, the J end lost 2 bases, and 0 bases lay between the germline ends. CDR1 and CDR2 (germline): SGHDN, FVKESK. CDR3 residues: CASSQAGNTIYF. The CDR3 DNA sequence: TGTGCCAGCAGCCAAGCTGGAAACACCATATATTTT.

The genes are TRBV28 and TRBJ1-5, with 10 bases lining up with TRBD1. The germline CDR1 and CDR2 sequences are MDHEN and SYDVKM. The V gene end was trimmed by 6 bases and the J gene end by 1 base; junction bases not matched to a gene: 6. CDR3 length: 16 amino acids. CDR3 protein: CASRRDRGLSNQPQHF. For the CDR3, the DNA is TGTGCCAGCAGGCGGGACAGGGGTCTCAGCAATCAGCCCCAGCATTTT.

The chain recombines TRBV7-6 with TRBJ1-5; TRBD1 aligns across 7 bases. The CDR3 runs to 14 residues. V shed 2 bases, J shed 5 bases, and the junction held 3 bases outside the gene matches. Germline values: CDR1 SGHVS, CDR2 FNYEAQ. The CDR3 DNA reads TGTGCCAGCAGCTTAAGAGGGGGCGATCAGCCCCAGCATTTT. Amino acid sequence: CASSLRGGDQPQHF.

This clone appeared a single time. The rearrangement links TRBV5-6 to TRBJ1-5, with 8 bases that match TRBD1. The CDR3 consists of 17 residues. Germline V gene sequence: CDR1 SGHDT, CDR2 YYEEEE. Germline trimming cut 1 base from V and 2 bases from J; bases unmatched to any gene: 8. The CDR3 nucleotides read TGTGCCAGCAGCTTGACGCAGGGGGCGCCGGGCAATCAGCCCCAGCATTTT. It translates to CASSLTQGAPGNQPQHF.

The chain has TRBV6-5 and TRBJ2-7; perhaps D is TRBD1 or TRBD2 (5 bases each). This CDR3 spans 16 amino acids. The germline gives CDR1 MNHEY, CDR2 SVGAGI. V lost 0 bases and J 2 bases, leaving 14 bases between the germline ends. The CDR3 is CASSYSTRDLPYEQYF. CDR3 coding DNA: TGTGCCAGCAGTTACTCGACCAGGGACCTACCCTACGAGCAGTACTTC.